This note documents a single T cell receptor beta chain sequence. The antigen remains undetermined. Donors uniformly comprised healthy Caucasians. This specimen comes from a study of identical twins. Overall study findings and caveats: Twin-shared out-of-frame alpha sequences showed excess low generation probability. Analyses based on zero insertions could be partly confounded by invariant MAIT and iNKT cells. Fewer insertions were carried by abundant cord blood beta clonotypes, but none was seen in memory repertoires.

In TCRdb, the 5' RACE reads were re-called with MiXCR into one record per CDR3 protein. Of about 530,000 distinct CDR3 sequences listed, about 20% were seen once; the top ten hold more than 0.4%. The germline gives CDR1 SGHRS, CDR2 YFSETQ. J lost 4 bases, V lost 3 bases, and 4 bases had no gene match. CDR3 size: 13 residues. These sequences were also reported in another study, on yellow fever vaccine responses in identical twins.

Sequencing was carried out using CD4+ T cells sorted from blood. The chain uses TRBV5-1 and TRBJ2-7; 7 bases are a match to TRBD1. This TCR derives from a woman aged 18-35 years in good health. This CDR3 reads CASSWDSGYEQYV. The CDR3 nucleotides read TGCGCCAGCAGCTGGGACAGCGGTTACGAGCAGTACGTC.